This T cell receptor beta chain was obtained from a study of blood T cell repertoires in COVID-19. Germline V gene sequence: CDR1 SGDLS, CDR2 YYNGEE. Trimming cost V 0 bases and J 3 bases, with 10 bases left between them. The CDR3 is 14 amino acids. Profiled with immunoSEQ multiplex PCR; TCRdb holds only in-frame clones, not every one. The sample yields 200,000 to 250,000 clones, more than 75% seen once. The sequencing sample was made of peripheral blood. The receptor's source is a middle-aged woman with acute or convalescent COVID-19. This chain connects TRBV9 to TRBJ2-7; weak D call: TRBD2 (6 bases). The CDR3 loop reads CASSVGPGDYEQYF. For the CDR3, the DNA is TGTGCCAGCAGCGTAGGTCCGGGGGACTACGAGCAGTACTTC.